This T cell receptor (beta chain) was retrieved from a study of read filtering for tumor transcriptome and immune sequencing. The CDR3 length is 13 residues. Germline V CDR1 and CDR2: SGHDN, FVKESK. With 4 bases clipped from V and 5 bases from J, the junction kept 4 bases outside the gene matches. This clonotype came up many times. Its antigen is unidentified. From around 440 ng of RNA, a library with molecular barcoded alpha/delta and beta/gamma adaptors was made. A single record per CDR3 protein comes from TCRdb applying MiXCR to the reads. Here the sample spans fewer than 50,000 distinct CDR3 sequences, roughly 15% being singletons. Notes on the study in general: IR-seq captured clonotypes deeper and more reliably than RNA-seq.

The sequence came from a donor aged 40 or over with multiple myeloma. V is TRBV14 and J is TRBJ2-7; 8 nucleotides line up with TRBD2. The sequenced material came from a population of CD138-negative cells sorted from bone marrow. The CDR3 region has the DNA TGTGCCAGCAGCCCCGGGGGGGCCAACGAGCAGTACTTC. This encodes CASSPGGANEQYF.